A selection of T cell receptor beta chains follows, all from one sample in a study of blood T cell repertoires in COVID-19. The table came from immunoSEQ multiplex PCR; TCRdb's copy has only in-frame clones and leaves some out. The data contain about 220,000 clones, roughly 85% of them singletons. The sample taken for sequencing was peripheral blood. These receptors originate from a woman between 65 and 79 years old with COVID-19, enrolled during active disease. Each CDR3 is given with its conserved first and last residue. A D gene is named only where the DNA matches it firmly. Rows give clone size only sometimes, using once, few, many, or a class for an expanded clone.

v_call,clone_size,d_call,cdr3_length,j_call,cdr3_aa,cdr3_nt
TRBV18,.,TRBD2,17,TRBJ2-1,CASSPPAGGPTTNEQFF,TGTGCCAGCTCACCACCGGCGGGAGGGCCTACTACGAATGAGCAGTTCTTC
TRBV7-2,.,.,15,TRBJ1-2,CASSLAPTESYGYTF,TGTGCCAGCAGCTTAGCCCCGACGGAGAGCTATGGCTACACCTTC
TRBV5-4,.,TRBD2,14,TRBJ2-5,CASTQRGGKETQYF,TGTGCCAGCACCCAAAGGGGAGGGAAAGAGACCCAGTACTTC
TRBV7-2,few,TRBD1,15,TRBJ2-3,CASSLDRGNTDTQYF,TGTGCCAGCAGCCTCGACAGGGGGAACACAGATACGCAGTATTTT
TRBV6-2/TRBV6-3,.,.,15,TRBJ1-1,CASSYSMYRGTEAFF,TGTGCCAGCAGTTACTCGATGTACCGGGGGACTGAAGCTTTCTTT
TRBV5-1,once,.,15,TRBJ2-1,CASSLDTAGYNEQFF,TGCGCCAGCAGCTTGGATACGGCGGGATACAATGAGCAGTTCTTC
TRBV19,.,TRBD1,14,TRBJ1-2,CASSRTGGSYGYTF,TGTGCCAGTAGCAGGACAGGGGGCAGCTATGGCTACACCTTC
TRBV10-1,.,TRBD2,23,TRBJ2-3,CALRPARVMDLTGRTSETDTQYF,TGCGCGCTTAGACCAGCACGGGTAATGGATTTGACAGGGCGGACTAGCGAAACAGATACGCAGTATTTT
TRBV10-3,.,TRBD1,13,TRBJ2-4,CAISGDREAIQYF,TGTGCCATCAGTGGGGACAGGGAGGCCATTCAGTACTTC
TRBV19,once,.,13,TRBJ2-4,CASRQGGADIQYF,TGTGCCAGTAGGCAGGGGGGCGCAGACATTCAGTACTTC
TRBV19,.,.,17,TRBJ1-5,CASSIVWGGPGSQPQHF,TGTGCCAGTAGTATAGTGTGGGGGGGACCGGGGTCTCAGCCCCAGCATTTT
TRBV2,.,TRBD1,14,TRBJ1-1,CASLLGQGDTEAFF,TGTGCCAGCCTCTTAGGACAGGGGGACACTGAAGCTTTCTTT
TRBV11-2,.,TRBD2,15,TRBJ2-6,CARGRGGRGANVLTF,TGTGCCCGCGGGCGGGGGGGGCGGGGGGCCAACGTCCTGACTTTC
TRBV3-1/TRBV3-2,.,TRBD1,16,TRBJ1-3,CASSFQTGVKGNTIYF,TGTGCCAGCAGTTTCCAAACAGGGGTAAAAGGAAACACCATATATTTT
TRBV7-3,.,TRBD2,15,TRBJ2-1,CASSLARGGLNEQFF,TGTGCCAGCAGCTTAGCACGGGGGGGCCTGAATGAGCAGTTCTTC
TRBV11-2,few,.,15,TRBJ2-5,CASSPRGGGQETQYF,TGTGCCAGCAGCCCGCGTGGGGGCGGCCAAGAGACCCAGTACTTC
TRBV5-1,.,.,16,TRBJ2-5,CASSFNAGAPQETQYF,TGCGCCAGCAGCTTCAACGCGGGGGCGCCCCAAGAGACCCAGTACTTC
TRBV28,.,.,17,TRBJ2-2,CASSLTAAGTNTGELFF,TGTGCCAGCAGTTTAACGGCGGCAGGGACGAACACCGGGGAGCTGTTTTTT
TRBV5-4,.,TRBD1,18,TRBJ2-2,CASSGPLPGQGSTGELFF,TGTGCCAGCAGCGGCCCTTTACCGGGACAGGGATCAACCGGGGAGCTGTTTTTT
TRBV4-3,.,.,17,TRBJ1-1,CASSQRRGYGLNTEAFF,TGCGCCAGCAGCCAGAGGCGGGGTTACGGGCTGAACACTGAAGCTTTCTTT
TRBV7-9,.,.,16,TRBJ1-2,CASSRNQPQGGDGYTF,TGTGCCAGCAGCCGGAACCAGCCGCAGGGTGGGGATGGCTACACCTTC
TRBV19,.,.,14,TRBJ1-5,CASRRQGSNQPQHF,TGTGCCAGTCGTCGGCAGGGCAGCAATCAGCCCCAGCATTTT
TRBV7-3,.,.,15,TRBJ2-7,CASSSNRDGSYEQYF,TGTGCCAGCAGCTCAAACAGGGATGGTAGCTACGAGCAGTACTTC
TRBV5-1,.,.,14,TRBJ2-7,CASSLAQVTYEQYF,TGCGCCAGCAGCTTGGCACAGGTGACCTACGAGCAGTACTTC
TRBV19,few,.,14,TRBJ1-2,CASSKGEYRYGYTF,TGTGCCAGTAGTAAAGGGGAATATCGCTATGGCTACACCTTC
TRBV6-5,.,TRBD2,14,TRBJ2-7,CASRPLAVSPEQYF,TGTGCCAGCAGACCTCTAGCGGTTTCGCCCGAGCAGTACTTC
TRBV19,few,.,15,TRBJ1-2,CASSIDPRGDYGYTF,TGTGCCAGTAGTATAGATCCTCGGGGGGACTATGGCTACACCTTC
TRBV6-2/TRBV6-3,.,TRBD1,16,TRBJ1-5,CASSTSRTGVNQPQHF,TGTGCCAGCAGTACATCTAGGACAGGTGTCAATCAGCCCCAGCATTTT